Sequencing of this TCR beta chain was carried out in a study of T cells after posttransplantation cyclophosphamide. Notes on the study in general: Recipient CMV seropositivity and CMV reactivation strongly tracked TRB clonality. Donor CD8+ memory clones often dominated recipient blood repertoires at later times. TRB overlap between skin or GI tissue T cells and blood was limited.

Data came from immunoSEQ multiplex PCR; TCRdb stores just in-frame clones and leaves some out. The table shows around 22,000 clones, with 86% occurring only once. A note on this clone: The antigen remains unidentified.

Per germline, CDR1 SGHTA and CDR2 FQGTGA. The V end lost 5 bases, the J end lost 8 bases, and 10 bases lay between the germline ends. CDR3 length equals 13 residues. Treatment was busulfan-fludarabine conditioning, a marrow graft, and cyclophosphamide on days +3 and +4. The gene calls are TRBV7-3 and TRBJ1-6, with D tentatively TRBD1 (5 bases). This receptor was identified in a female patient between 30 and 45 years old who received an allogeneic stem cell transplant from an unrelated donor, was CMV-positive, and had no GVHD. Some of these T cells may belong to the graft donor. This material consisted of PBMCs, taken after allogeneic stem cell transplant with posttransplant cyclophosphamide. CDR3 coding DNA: TGTGCCAGCAGCCCCGGACACCATTCACCCCTCCACTTT. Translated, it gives CASSPGHHSPLHF. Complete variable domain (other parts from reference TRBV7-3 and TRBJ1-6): GAGVSQTPSNKVTEKGKYVELRCDPISGHTALYWYRQSLGQGPEFLIYFQGTGAADDSGLPNDRFFAVRPEGSVSTLKIQRTERGDSAVYLCASSPGHHSPLHFGNGTRLTVT.